This TCR beta chain was identified in a study of preoperative IRX-2 immunotherapy in early breast cancer. The germline V gene encodes CDR1 SGHNT and CDR2 YENEEA. The V segment lost 5 bases and the J segment 7 bases; nucleotides outside the gene matches: 10. CDR3 size: 14 residues. The treatment here: preoperative locoregional IRX-2 cytokine immunotherapy. Patients received preoperative, locoregional IRX-2 cytokine immunotherapy in a phase Ib study. Method: immunoSEQ multiplex PCR; TCRdb's copy keeps in-frame clones and lacks some. Of tens of thousands of clones listed, about 90% are singletons. This rearrangement joins TRBV11-3 to TRBJ1-2; 7 positions match TRBD1. This TCR derives from a human donor with breast cancer. The sample was tumor tissue, taken after IRX-2 immunotherapy. CDR3 sequence: CASSRRQGMGGYTF. CDR3 coding DNA: TGTGCCAGCAGCCGAAGACAGGGTATGGGTGGCTACACCTTC.